This TCR beta chain was profiled in a study of blood T cell repertoires in COVID-19. Study-wide background: Sources were T cells, B-cell-depleted T cells, or PBMCs; the material itself was cDNA or gDNA.

The V gene lost 1 base and the J gene lost 3 bases, with 6 bases spanning the gap. CDR1 SGHTA and CDR2 FQGNSA come from the germline V gene. This CDR3 contains 13 residues. How the authors handled the data: Cell counts per sample came from amplifying reference gene primers. The method was immunoSEQ multiplex PCR; TCRdb's version includes in-frame clones alone and lacks a portion of them. Clone size and V and J calls were adopted from that table, with D and trimming inferred from the DNA. The sample consists of about 230,000 clones, approximately 87% of them appearing once. The TCR originated in a woman aged 65 to 85 with active or convalescent COVID-19. Source material: peripheral blood. The chain combines TRBV7-2 with TRBJ1-1; D is unclear. This chain's CDR3 is CASSLERDTEAFF. The CDR3 DNA reads TGTGCCAGCAGCTTAGAGAGGGACACTGAAGCTTTCTTT.